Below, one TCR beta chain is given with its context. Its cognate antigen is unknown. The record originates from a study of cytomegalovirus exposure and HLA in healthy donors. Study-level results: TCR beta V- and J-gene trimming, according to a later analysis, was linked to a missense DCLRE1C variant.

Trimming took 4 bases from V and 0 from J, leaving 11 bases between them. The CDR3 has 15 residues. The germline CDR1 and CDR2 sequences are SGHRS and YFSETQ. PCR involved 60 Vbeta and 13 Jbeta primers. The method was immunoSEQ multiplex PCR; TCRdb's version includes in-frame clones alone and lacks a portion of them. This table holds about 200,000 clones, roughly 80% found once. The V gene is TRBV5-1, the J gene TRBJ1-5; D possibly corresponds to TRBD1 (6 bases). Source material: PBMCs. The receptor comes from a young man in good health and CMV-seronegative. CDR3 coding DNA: TGCGCCAGCAGCCCGGGACACAATAGCAATCAGCCCCAGCATTTT. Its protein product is CASSPGHNSNQPQHF.